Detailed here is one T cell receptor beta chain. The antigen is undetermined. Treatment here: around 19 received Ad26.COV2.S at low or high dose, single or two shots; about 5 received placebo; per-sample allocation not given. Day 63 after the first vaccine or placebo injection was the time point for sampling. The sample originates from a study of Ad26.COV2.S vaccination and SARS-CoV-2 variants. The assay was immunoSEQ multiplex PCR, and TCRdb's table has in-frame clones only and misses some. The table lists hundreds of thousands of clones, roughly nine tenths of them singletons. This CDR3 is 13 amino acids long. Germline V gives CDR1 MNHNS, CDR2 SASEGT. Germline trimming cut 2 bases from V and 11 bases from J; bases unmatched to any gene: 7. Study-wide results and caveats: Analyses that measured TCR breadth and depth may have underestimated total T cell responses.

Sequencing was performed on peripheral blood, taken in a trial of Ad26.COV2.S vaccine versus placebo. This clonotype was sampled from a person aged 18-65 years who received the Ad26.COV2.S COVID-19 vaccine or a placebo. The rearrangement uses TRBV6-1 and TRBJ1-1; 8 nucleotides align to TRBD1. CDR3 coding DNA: TGTGCCAGCAGTGAAACGGGACAGGATCGCGCTTTCTTT. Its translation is CASSETGQDRAFF.